These T cell receptor beta chains were read from a single sample in a study of OX40 agonist ivuxolimab in advanced cancers. Measured with immunoSEQ multiplex PCR; TCRdb has only the in-frame clones, and not every one. The table shows 52,000 or so clones, with approximately 82% occurring only once. Sequencing was performed on CD4+ or CD8+ T cells sorted from blood, taken in a trial of the OX40 agonist ivuxolimab. The receptors here all came from an adult with an advanced solid tumor such as melanoma, head and neck, liver or kidney cancer. Each CDR3 is given with its conserved first and last residue. Fields, in order: CDR3 length, D gene, V gene, J gene, clone size, CDR3 protein, CDR3 DNA. The D gene is left open where the match is weak. Clone size is not always given. Where it is, it says once, few, many or a class for expanded clones.

14	.	TRBV5-6	TRBJ2-1	.	CASSLDREGNEQFF	TGTGCCAGCAGCTTGGACAGGGAGGGAAATGAGCAGTTCTTC
15	TRBD1	TRBV11-3	TRBJ2-7	once	CASSNTGTGPYEQYF	TGTGCCAGCAGCAACACCGGGACAGGGCCTTACGAGCAGTACTTC
13	.	TRBV7-3	TRBJ1-1	.	CASSRQQNTEAFF	TGTGCCAGCAGCCGCCAACAAAACACTGAAGCTTTCTTT
17	.	TRBV4-2	TRBJ2-6	.	CASSQGGLPSGANVLTF	TGTGCCAGCAGCCAAGGGGGCCTGCCCTCTGGGGCCAACGTCCTGACTTTC
13	.	TRBV21-1	TRBJ1-3	.	CASSQRGWDTIYF	TGTGCCAGCAGCCAAAGGGGTTGGGACACCATATATTTT
15	TRBD1	TRBV5-5	TRBJ1-5	.	CASSLSDDRAQPQHF	TGTGCCAGCAGCTTGAGCGACGACAGGGCCCAGCCCCAGCATTTT
17	TRBD1	TRBV11-2	TRBJ1-3	.	CASRKDRGSYSGNTIYF	TGTGCCAGCAGAAAGGACAGGGGGAGCTACTCTGGAAACACCATATATTTT
13	.	TRBV19	TRBJ1-2	.	CASSSLSAYGYTF	TGTGCCAGTAGCTCCCTATCCGCCTATGGCTACACCTTC
16	TRBD1	TRBV5-6	TRBJ1-5	.	CASSLRGYSGSQPQHF	TGTGCCAGCAGCCTCAGGGGGTACTCAGGTAGTCAGCCCCAGCATTTT
13	.	TRBV28	TRBJ1-2	.	CASSLTGVYGYTF	TGTGCCAGCAGTTTAACGGGGGTCTATGGCTACACCTTC